Listed here is a single TCR beta chain. The table came from immunoSEQ multiplex PCR; TCRdb's copy has only in-frame clones and leaves some out. The sample has 70,000 or so clones; 70% to 90% are singletons. CDR1 is LNHDA and CDR2 is SQIVND in the germline V gene (reference sequence). CDR3 length: 14 residues. Trimming removed 5 bases from V and 7 bases from J; junction bases left unmatched: 9. These data are taken from a study of blood T cell repertoires in COVID-19. The rearrangement joins TRBV19 to TRBJ1-2; the match to TRBD1 covers 8 bases. This TCR was recovered from a human donor in a cohort sampled during active COVID-19. Sequencing was performed on peripheral blood. CDR3 DNA: TGTGCCAGTAGTCCCCGGGACAGGTTTGGTGGCTACACCTTC. Translated: CASSPRDRFGGYTF.